The 27 T cell receptor beta chains reported below all come from one sample, sequenced in a study of radiotherapy plus CTLA-4 blockade in lung cancer. Sequencing used immunoSEQ multiplex PCR; TCRdb keeps in-frame clones, though not all of them. The sample gives some 73,000 clones, about 79% of which show up once; under 25% is in the top ten. The sequencing here drew on peripheral blood, taken from a patient treated with radiotherapy plus ipilimumab. The receptors were gathered from a human donor with non-small cell lung cancer whose response to radiotherapy plus ipilimumab could not be evaluated. Some clones in this sample may be carry-over from other donors' samples.

V usage is TRBV11-2 and J usage is TRBJ2-6; D possibly corresponds to TRBD2 (6 bases). The CDR3 length is 13 residues. CDR1 is SGHAT, CDR2 FQNNGV, per germline. Trimming left V 3 bases short and J 12 bases short, with 12 bases between. Here the CDR3 DNA reads TGTGCCAGCAGCTTGGGGAGGTCCCGCGTCCTGACTTTC. Its translation is CASSLGRSRVLTF.

This clone showed up just a few times. The chain joins TRBV7-3 to TRBJ1-1, with 8 nucleotides matching TRBD1. CDR1 is SGHTA and CDR2 is FQGTGA in the germline V gene. The CDR3 runs to 16 residues. J was trimmed by 8 bases and V by 0 bases; bases with no gene match: 11. The CDR3 sequence: CASSLTPGQGLMEAFF. CDR3 nucleotide sequence: TGTGCCAGCAGCTTAACCCCAGGACAGGGCCTAATGGAAGCTTTCTTT. Drawing the rest from reference TRBV7-3 and TRBJ1-1, the complete variable domain is GAGVSQTPSNKVTEKGKYVELRCDPISGHTALYWYRQSLGQGPEFLIYFQGTGAADDSGLPNDRFFAVRPEGSVSTLKIQRTERGDSAVYLCASSLTPGQGLMEAFFGQGTRLTVV.

The chain combines TRBV27 with TRBJ2-4; TRBD1 agrees at 8 bases. Unmatched junction bases numbered 13, after V lost 6 bases and J lost 3 bases. The CDR3 loop spans 17 amino acids. Germline V gives CDR1 MNHEY, CDR2 SMNVEV (reference sequence). CDR3 region: CASRQFGQGSGKNIQYF. The CDR3 DNA reads as TGTGCCAGCAGACAATTCGGACAGGGCAGTGGCAAAAACATTCAGTACTTC.

The V gene is TRBV14, the J gene TRBJ2-5; D gene unclear. The CDR3 consists of 12 residues. CDR1 is SGHDN, CDR2 FVKESK, per germline. Trimming shortened V by 3 bases and J by 5 bases, and 7 bases separated the two germline ends. CDR3 loop: CASSHVPETQYF. The DNA for the CDR3 is TGTGCCAGCAGCCACGTCCCGGAGACCCAGTACTTC.

The chain employs TRBV9 and TRBJ1-6; unclear D gene. Germline V gene data show CDR1 as SGDLS and CDR2 as YYNGEE. V lost 5 bases to trimming and J lost 0 bases, with 15 bases between them. The CDR3 contains 17 residues. CDR3 sequence reads: CASSRGQARSYNSPLHF. The CDR3 bases are TGTGCCAGCAGTAGAGGGCAGGCCCGCTCCTATAATTCACCCCTCCACTTT.

V and J are TRBV15 and TRBJ2-3; D not resolved. In germline, CDR1 is LNHNV, CDR2 YYDKDF (reference sequence). Trimming cost V 4 bases and J 1 base, with 12 bases left between them. The CDR3 is 15 residues long. CDR3 nucleotides: TGTGCCACCAGCAACCACACTGGAGGCACAGATACGCAGTATTTT. Translation gives CATSNHTGGTDTQYF.

The chain couples TRBV5-4 to TRBJ2-7; a possible D gene is TRBD2 (7 bases). Germline CDR1 is SGHNT and CDR2 is YYREEE (reference sequence). Trimming took off 2 bases at V and 2 bases at J, with 11 bases between the two ends. The CDR3 is made up of 14 amino acids. CDR3 nucleotides: TGTGCCAGCAGCTTCGAGGGGGGGCCCTACGAGCAGTACTTC. Translation: CASSFEGGPYEQYF.

This clone came up once. V and J are TRBV5-1 and TRBJ2-1; 8 bases map to TRBD2. Losses at the gene ends were 0 bases for V and 9 bases for J; bases not matched to a gene: 11. The CDR3 extends over 16 amino acids. CDR1 SGHRS and CDR2 YFSETQ come from the germline V gene. In DNA form, the CDR3 reads TGCGCCAGCAGCTTGGACGGGGGGGCCGGAGGGATTGAGCAGTTCTTC. Its protein product is CASSLDGGAGGIEQFF.

CDR3 in amino acids: CATSKLPQGYEQYF. For the CDR3, the DNA is TGTGCCACCAGCAAACTTCCTCAGGGTTACGAGCAGTACTTC. The chain joins TRBV15 to TRBJ2-7; tentatively, D is TRBD1 (5 bases). CDR1 LNHNV and CDR2 YYDKDF come from the germline V gene (reference sequence). The CDR3 is 14 amino acids. Between the trimmed V and J ends, which lost 4 bases and 4 bases, there was a span of 14 bases.

The chain carries TRBV5-5 and TRBJ2-5; TRBD2 is a possible D gene (6 bases). The J call is doubtful: the DNA matches TRBJ2-7 better. The CDR3 runs to 15 residues. CDR1 is SGHKS and CDR2 is YYEKEE in the germline V gene (reference sequence). The CDR3, as DNA: TGTGCCAGCACCCCACTAGGGGACTCTTTATACGAGCAGTACTTC. Translating it yields CASTPLGDSLYEQYF.

About this clone: One end of the junction is discordant with germline, which a read error may explain. This rearrangement joins TRBV4-1 to TRBJ2-7; D may be TRBD1 (6 bases). CDR3 size: 13 residues. The germline V gene has CDR1 MGHRA and CDR2 YSYEKL. CDR3: CASSYGTLYEQYF. CDR3 nucleotide sequence: TGTGCCAGCAGCTACGGGACACTCTACGAGCAGTACTTC.

This clone was found a few times. The chain couples TRBV14 to TRBJ2-2, with D possibly being TRBD1 (6 bases). The ends were cut back, 7 bases at V and 3 bases at J, with 9 bases in the middle. Looked up from germline, CDR1 is SGHDN and CDR2 is FVKESK. The CDR3 extends over 13 amino acids. The CDR3 protein is CASNRAHTGELFF. The CDR3 DNA follows: TGTGCCAGCAACAGGGCCCACACCGGGGAGCTGTTTTTT.

The gene calls are TRBV5-1 and TRBJ2-7; 10 bases align to TRBD1. The germline CDR1 and CDR2 sequences are SGHRS and YFSETQ. The V and J ends lost 4 bases and 2 bases, in that order; junction bases with no gene match: 3. There are 14 residues in the CDR3. CDR3 residues: CASSIGQGAYEQYF. The CDR3 coding sequence is TGCGCCAGCAGCATCGGACAGGGGGCCTACGAGCAGTACTTC.

The chain couples TRBV7-6 to TRBJ2-3, with 9 bases lining up with TRBD2. The germline CDR1 and CDR2 sequences are SGHVS and FNYEAQ. The CDR3 sequence is 16 residues long. V trimming: 2 bases; J trimming: 4 bases; junction bases outside the gene matches: 7. The CDR3 nucleotides read TGTGCCAGCAGCTTACTAGCGGGGCGTTGGGCAGATACGCAGTATTTT. It encodes CASSLLAGRWADTQYF.

The chain has TRBV6-1 and TRBJ2-5; D remains unclear. CDR3 length equals 12 residues. Germline CDR1 and CDR2: MNHNS and SASEGT. Trimming took off 7 bases at V and 5 bases at J, with 11 bases between the two ends. The CDR3 DNA reads as TGTGCCAGCAAAACCCCCGGGGAGACCCAGTACTTC. It is translated as CASKTPGETQYF.

V usage is TRBV4-1 and J usage is TRBJ2-7; 7 positions match TRBD2. The CDR3 runs to 15 residues. The germline V gene encodes CDR1 MGHRA and CDR2 YSYEKL. Germline trimming cut 5 bases from V and 5 bases from J; bases unmatched to any gene: 12. The DNA of the CDR3 is TGCGCCAGCAGCTCTACGCGGGGGTCCTGGGACGAGCAGTACTTC. Encoded protein: CASSSTRGSWDEQYF.

This rearrangement joins TRBV5-4 to TRBJ1-2, with 7 bases that match TRBD1. Germline CDR1 reads SGHNT; CDR2 reads YYREEE (reference sequence). V shed 5 bases, J shed 3 bases, and the junction held 10 bases outside the gene matches. The CDR3 has 15 amino acids. The CDR3 bases are TGTGCCAGCAGTTCCGGGACAGCAGGCTACTATGGCTACACCTTC. Residues: CASSSGTAGYYGYTF. Filled out from reference TRBV5-4 and TRBJ1-2, the complete variable domain reads ETGVTQSPTHLIKTRGQQVTLRCSSQSGHNTVSWYQQALGQGPQFIFQYYREEENGRGNFPPRFSGLQFPNYSSELNVNALELDDSALYLCASSSGTAGYYGYTFGSGTRLTVV.

The J gene is TRBJ1-4, the V gene TRBV7-2, with D perhaps TRBD1 (6 bases). Germline V lookup: CDR1 SGHTA, CDR2 FQGNSA. V dropped 5 bases and J dropped 8 bases, with 18 bases sitting between them. This CDR3 region has 15 residues. CDR3 sequence reads: CASSPQGQSWEKLFF. CDR3 nucleotides: TGTGCCAGCAGCCCTCAGGGGCAGAGTTGGGAAAAACTGTTTTTT.

This chain connects TRBV4-2 to TRBJ1-2; D remains unclear. The CDR3 consists of 11 residues. Germline-derived CDR1 and CDR2 are LGHNA and YNFKEQ. Trimming stripped 5 bases from V and 5 bases from J, with 6 bases between. The CDR3 DNA reads as TGTGCCAGCAGCGACATGTATGGCTACACCTTC. As protein: CASSDMYGYTF.

This chain uses TRBV5-6 with TRBJ1-3; 7 nucleotides align to TRBD1. The V gene's germline CDR1 is SGHDT and CDR2 YYEEEE. Losses at the gene ends were 4 bases for V and 3 bases for J; bases not matched to a gene: 4. The CDR3 extends over 14 amino acids. In DNA form, the CDR3 reads TGTGCCAGCAGCCCTTCAGGGGGTGGAAACACCATATATTTT. The encoded protein is CASSPSGGGNTIYF. The full variable domain, completed using reference TRBV5-6 and TRBJ1-3, is DAGVTQSPTHLIKTRGQQVTLRCSPKSGHDTVSWYQQALGQGPQFIFQYYEEEERQRGNFPDRFSGHQFPNYSSELNVNALLLGDSALYLCASSPSGGGNTIYFGEGSWLTVV.

The chain carries TRBV27 and TRBJ1-1; 8 nucleotides agree with TRBD1. With V trimmed by 4 bases and J by 4 bases, 8 bases remained unmatched. The CDR3 covers 15 residues. Germline V lookup: CDR1 MNHEY, CDR2 SMNVEV (reference sequence). CDR3 loop: CASSWAQGVGTEAFF. The CDR3 bases are TGTGCCAGCAGTTGGGCACAGGGGGTTGGCACTGAAGCTTTCTTT.

The chain couples TRBV27 to TRBJ2-6; TRBD1 matches 9 bases. The germline CDR1 and CDR2 sequences are MNHEY and SMNVEV (reference sequence). This CDR3 has 19 amino acids. V shed 7 bases, J shed 0 bases, and the junction held 13 bases outside the gene matches. CDR3: CASTGLTGGPLSGANVLTF. DNA of the CDR3: TGTGCCAGCACCGGGCTAACAGGGGGCCCCCTCTCTGGGGCCAACGTCCTGACTTTC.

The rearrangement joins TRBV5-1 to TRBJ2-2; 10 nucleotides match TRBD1. Trimming cost V 0 bases and J 5 bases; bases outside gene matches: 1. The germline CDR1 and CDR2 sequences are SGHRS and YFSETQ. The CDR3 is made up of 15 amino acids. This chain's CDR3 is CASSLGDRGTGELFF. The CDR3 nucleotides are TGCGCCAGCAGCTTGGGGGACAGGGGAACCGGGGAGCTGTTTTTT. Full variable domain (outside the CDR3, taken from reference TRBV5-1 and TRBJ2-2): KAGVTQTPRYLIKTRGQQVTLSCSPISGHRSVSWYQQTPGQGLQFLFEYFSETQRNKGNFPGRFSGRQFSNSRSEMNVSTLELGDSALYLCASSLGDRGTGELFFGEGSRLTVL.

The chain uses TRBV7-2 and TRBJ1-5, with D tentatively TRBD1 (6 bases). This CDR3 is 16 amino acids long. V shed 5 bases and J shed 7 bases, with 21 bases lying between them. Germline V CDR1 and CDR2: SGHTA, FQGNSA. The CDR3 spells CASSPGGTGTNQPQHF. The CDR3 DNA reads TGTGCCAGCAGCCCGGGGGGTACAGGGACCAACCAGCCCCAGCATTTT.

This clone was counted between two and nine times. This chain connects TRBV2 to TRBJ1-4, with TRBD1 identical over 9 bases. J lost 10 bases, V lost 8 bases, and 8 bases had no gene match. CDR1 is SNHLY, CDR2 FYNNEI, per germline. The length of the CDR3 is 13 residues. The CDR3 spells CASGTGGVGKLFF. The CDR3 DNA reads TGTGCCAGCGGTACAGGGGGCGTGGGAAAACTGTTTTTT.

This chain joins TRBV5-1 and TRBJ2-3; D is uncertain. The CDR3 consists of 16 residues. Germline V CDR1 and CDR2: SGHRS, YFSETQ. The germline V and J ends were trimmed by 0 bases and 0 bases, with 11 bases remaining between them. CDR3 in DNA: TGCGCCAGCAGCTTGGCAAACGGTCCAAGCACAGATACGCAGTATTTT. Residues: CASSLANGPSTDTQYF.

The chain uses TRBV7-9 and TRBJ1-2; D uncertain. Trimming cost V 5 bases and J 1 base, with 11 bases left between them. Germline-derived CDR1 and CDR2 are SEHNR and FQNEAQ (reference sequence). The CDR3 length is 14 residues. The CDR3 DNA is TGTGCCAGCAGCCCTGGGCAGGTTAACTATGGCTACACCTTC. The encoded protein is CASSPGQVNYGYTF.